This TCR beta chain came from a study of T-cell memory formation after mild COVID-19 (dated by TCRdb to the early 2020s). Regarding the complete study: TCR sequence clusters from the two donors were found to be largely donor specific. T-cell clones expanding and contracting after mild COVID-19 in two donors were tracked by longitudinal TCRalpha and TCRbeta repertoire sequencing. The cohort was made up of two young adult volunteers, one female and one male, who were previously healthy.

PBMCs were isolated by Ficoll-Paque density gradient centrifugation. Regarding this clonotype: Its antigen is still unknown. Per-base qualities were not stored, and no clone one base away is much larger.

Via the germline V gene (reference sequence), CDR1 is LNHDA and CDR2 SQIVND. The CDR3 spans 13 residues, from the cysteine through the phenylalanine. Just CDR3 DNA is preserved here, 39 bases in frame from base 1. Between the V and J ends, shortened by 7 bases and 5 bases respectively, the junction contains 12 bases. Sequencing relied on an Illumina NovaSeq 6000. cDNA libraries for TCRalpha and TCRbeta were prepared by 5'RACE using constant-segment primers, with sample barcodes and unique molecular identifiers added. Trizol reagent was used to extract RNA from every sample. Library amplification was performed in two PCR steps, and a second sample barcode and Illumina TruSeq adapters were introduced in the second step. Sequencing of the libraries was done on an Illumina NovaSeq, producing 2 x 150 bp paired-end reads. As for the authors' bioinformatics: The reads were demultiplexed and collapsed into UMI-guided consensus sequences using migec v1.2.7. With mixcr v2.1.11, UMI consensuses were aligned to TRA and TRB V and J templates and assembled into clonotypes. Expanded or contracted clonotypes were those called significant by both edgeR and NoisET, with noise models trained on biological replicates. edgeR calls used a false discovery rate-adjusted p below 0.01 and a log2 fold-change threshold of 1. As an exploratory analysis of dynamics, max-normalized trajectories of the 1000 most abundant clonotypes were examined by PCA with hierarchical clustering. Each responding clone was given a CD4 or CD8 phenotype based on the CD4+ and CD8+ repertoires, which had been sequenced separately. The public reads were run again by TCRdb, first through fastp at Q25 and then through MiXCR, and only productive beta chains were kept. Each entry merges the rows of one CDR3 protein and shows their most common DNA and genes. The V and J calls, along with clone size, are taken from TCRdb and not from the paper's own processing. Recorded for this sample are more than 250,000 distinct CDR3 sequences; around 15% of them occurred a single time. The ten largest clones take up 20% to 25% of the sample.

General study outcomes and caveats: Balanced CD4/CD8 phenotypes were observed for clones contracting from day 15 to 85, whereas a bias towards CD4+ was observed for a second wave of clones expanding from day 15 to 37. SARS-CoV-2 specificity of the second-wave clones peaking on day 37 was not confirmed. Contracting CD4+ clones appeared mostly in the CM and EM memory subsets, whereas CD8+ clones were enriched in EMRA. Some responding clones were found in pre-infection memory, which suggests that pre-existing cross-reactive memory T cells took part in the SARS-CoV-2 response. Only a couple of mild cases were covered in the study, and larger cohorts including severe cases with pre-infection samples were considered necessary.

The sequencing input was PBMCs or a T cell subset sorted from them (not recorded which). The receptor's source is a man aged 18-30 years who had mild COVID-19 (a few samples of this study predate the infection). The sample titles of this study are shuffled in the database, so cell type and time point are left out; the donor was told from shared clones. The rearranged chain carries TRBV19 and TRBJ1-5; tentative D gene TRBD1, with 5 bases matching. The DNA is as follows: TGTGCCAGTAAAGACAGAAAGGATCAGCCCCAGCATTTT. Translated, this is CASKDRKDQPQHF.